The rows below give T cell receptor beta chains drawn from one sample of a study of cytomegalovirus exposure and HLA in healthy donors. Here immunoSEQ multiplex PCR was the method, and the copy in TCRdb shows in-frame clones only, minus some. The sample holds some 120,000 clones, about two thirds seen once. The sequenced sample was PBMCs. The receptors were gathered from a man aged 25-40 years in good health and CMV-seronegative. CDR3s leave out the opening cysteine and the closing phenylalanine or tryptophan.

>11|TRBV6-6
ASSPSGTGELF
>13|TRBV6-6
ASSPLRPSDSPLH
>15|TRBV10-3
AISEKWWGGGTDTQY
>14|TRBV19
ASSIAGGYSYNEQF
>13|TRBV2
ASSVAGGRTNEQF
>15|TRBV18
ASSPPSGGSGANVLT
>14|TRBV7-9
ASSPGGGATNEKLF
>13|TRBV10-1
ASKQALGSTDTQY
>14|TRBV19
ASSRYTGARRTEAF
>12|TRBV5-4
ASSFGLVGNEQY
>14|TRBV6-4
ASSDSTSGGADTQY
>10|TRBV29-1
SVEDLSYEQY
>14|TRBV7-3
ASSLDPRGGNTEAF
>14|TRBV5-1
ASSFGDPNGNTEAF
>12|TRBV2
ASSRDRDSDEQF
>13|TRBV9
ASSVGGGYQETQY
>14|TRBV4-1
ASSQDMGTLNYGYT
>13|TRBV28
ASSGTGWAGNTIY
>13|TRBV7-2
ASSFGSGVGNEQF
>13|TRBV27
ASSYPDTTYNEQF
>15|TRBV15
ATSREITGYIDYEQY
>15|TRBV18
ASSPTTGIYSGNTIY
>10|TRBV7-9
SSSLTVNEQY
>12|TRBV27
ASSLRSSYNEQF
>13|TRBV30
ASTELIPIGNEQF
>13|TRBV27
ASSLYAYAQETQY
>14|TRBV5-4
ASSTGGRANNPEQY